This TCR beta chain is drawn from a study of breast tumors, draining lymph nodes, adjacent tissues. The lymph nodes were axillary draining lymph nodes from breast cancer patients. The table lists this clonotype with many counts. Its antigen is still unknown. TCRdb fed the multiplex PCR reads into MiXCR, producing one record per CDR3 protein. The sample yields approximately 130,000 distinct CDR3 sequences, roughly 20% seen once. The V gene's germline CDR1 is DFQATT and CDR2 SNEGSKA (reference sequence). V shed 6 bases and J shed 6 bases, with 14 bases lying between them. The CDR3 consists of 13 residues. Overall study findings and caveats: Compared with lymph nodes, tumors were less diverse; compared with nontumor tissue, more.

The chain combines TRBV20-1 with TRBJ2-2; unclear D gene. The sample consisted of axillary lymph node tissue. The source is a female donor with breast cancer. Some clones in this sample may be carry-over from other donors' samples. The CDR3 DNA is TGCAGTGCCAACTCCTTTGGATCCGGGGAGCTGTTTTTT. Translation gives CSANSFGSGELFF.